This T cell receptor beta chain comes out of a study of vaccination and CD4 T cells after COVID-19. Study findings and constraints: The study found that a median approximately 84% of reactive clones in convalescent patients appeared only post-vaccination.

The assay that was used to sequence DNA from cultured CD4+ T cells was the Oncomine TCR Beta short-read assay. After culture, CD4+ T cells served as the source for genomic DNA extraction. TCRdb reprocessed the PCR reads with MiXCR, giving one entry per CDR3 protein. The sample records 12,000 or so distinct CDR3 sequences, roughly 55% being singletons. The ends were cut back, 6 bases at V and 0 bases at J, with 9 bases in the middle. CDR1 WSHSY and CDR2 SAAADI come from the germline V gene. The CDR3 runs to 13 residues. Noted treatment: roughly ten-day PBMC culture with coronavirus spike peptide pools or control peptides (ViraFEST assay). IL-2 at 10 IU/ml and peptide pools at 9 to 10 ug/ml were added to PBMCs cultured at about 2.2 million per well. As concerns this clonotype: Its antigen is unidentified.

This clonotype was sampled from a human donor who had recovered from COVID-19. The sequenced sample consisted of CD4+ T cells from blood, cultured in vitro. The V call is TRBV10-2, the J call TRBJ2-7; a weak D match, TRBD1 (6 bases). The CDR3 protein is CASRRGSSYEQYF. The CDR3 bases are TGCGCCAGCAGAAGGGGGAGCTCCTACGAGCAGTACTTC.